The table lists the clone carrying this T cell receptor (beta chain) with a few counts. Its antigen is currently unknown. Template switching created a universal primer site, and the cDNA included unique molecular identifiers. In TCRdb, the 5' RACE reads were re-called with MiXCR into one record per CDR3 protein. The repertoire holds 1.5 million to 2 million distinct CDR3 sequences, with under 35% as singletons. The V gene's germline CDR1 is MGHRA and CDR2 YSYEKL. The V and J ends lost 1 base and 6 bases respectively, with 31 bases between them. The CDR3 is made up of 21 amino acids. These data are taken from a study of identical twins. General study points: Abundant beta clonotypes from cord blood bore fewer insertions; memory repertoires lacked this pattern. Monozygotic twin pairs showed more out-of-frame TCR alpha sharing than models estimated. Donors were not followed over many years; analysis was cross-sectional.

The sequenced sample was cord blood. The TCR sequence derives from a newborn girl in good health. This rearrangement joins TRBV4-1 to TRBJ1-5; unclear D gene. The CDR3 DNA follows: TGCGCCAGCAGCCAAGTGCTGGGAACGGTTTTTCCTCCTGACCGGCGTCAGCCCCAGCATTTT. Encoded protein: CASSQVLGTVFPPDRRQPQHF.